This TCR beta chain was captured in a study of T cell repertoires in cytomegalovirus infection. Study background: Peptides in the study included HLA-C-restricted and HLA-B-restricted CMV epitopes. Evidence of both CMV infection and a matching HLA type came from public TCR beta signatures. Study conclusions and caveats: CMV carriers with the relevant HLA were identified by cumulative public TCR beta family frequency. The ex vivo response showed dominance by HLA-C-restricted CMV-specific TCR beta clonotypes.

V was clipped by 7 bases and J by 4 bases, with 19 bases between them. Per the germline V gene, CDR1 is SEHNR and CDR2 is FQNEAQ (reference sequence). The CDR3 is made up of 15 amino acids. TCRdb re-derived calls from the reads in MiXCR, one entry per CDR3 protein. This sample has about 770,000 distinct CDR3 sequences, with 29% found just once. This clonotype was observed many times. Its antigen remains unknown. The chain employs TRBV7-9 and TRBJ1-2; D is unclear. The sample consisted of cultured CD8+ T cells from PBMCs, taken from culture after CMV antigen stimulation. The clonotype comes from a human donor in good health (CMV status not recorded). Some clones in this sample may be carry-over from other donors' samples. The CDR3 nucleotides read TGTGCCAGCACCCGCATTACAGTTGTAAGCTATGGCTACACCTTC. This gives the protein CASTRITVVSYGYTF.